This passage covers 30 T cell receptor beta chains from one sample sequenced in a study of human T cells and chemical hapten exposure. This sample's time point: pre-sensitization, week 0. Treatment defined: therapeutic diphenylcyclopropenone sensitization with weekly scalp DPC. From the RACE reads, TCRdb called clonotypes with MiXCR, one entry per CDR3 protein. This sample has 100,000 to 150,000 distinct CDR3 sequences, with approximately 12% found just once. Here the sequenced sample was whole blood, taken in connection with sensitization to the hapten diphenylcyclopropenone (DPC). These receptors were obtained from a woman between 18 and 29 years old with alopecia areata. Some clones in this sample may be carry-over from other donors' samples.

This clonotype has ten or more counts. The genes are TRBV19 and TRBJ2-2; D might be TRBD2 (6 bases). V was shortened by 5 bases and J by 3 bases, with 13 bases between the two germline ends. The CDR3 totals 15 residues. Germline loops: CDR1 LNHDA, CDR2 SQIVND (reference sequence). The chain's CDR3 is CASSPPGLDTGELFF. For the CDR3, the DNA is TGTGCCAGTAGTCCTCCGGGACTTGACACCGGGGAGCTGTTTTTT.

This clonotype was recorded a few times. The V and J genes are TRBV18 and TRBJ2-3; no clear D. This CDR3 is 14 amino acids long. Trimming stripped 2 bases from V and 2 bases from J, with 8 bases between. The V gene's germline CDR1 is KGHSH and CDR2 LQKENI. As DNA, the CDR3 is TGTGCCAGCTCACCAACGGAAAACACAGATACGCAGTATTTT. It is translated as CASSPTENTDTQYF.

The chain uses TRBV5-1 and TRBJ2-3; unclear D gene. Trimming stripped 0 bases from V and 6 bases from J, with 8 bases between. The V gene's germline CDR1 is SGHRS and CDR2 YFSETQ. The CDR3 has 13 residues. The CDR3 loop is CASSLGYGDTQYF. In DNA form, the CDR3 reads TGCGCCAGCAGCTTGGGGTATGGCGATACGCAGTATTTT.

V usage is TRBV7-2 and J usage is TRBJ2-2; D is possibly TRBD1 or TRBD2 (6 bases each). The V and J ends lost 7 bases and 4 bases respectively, with 13 bases between them. The V gene's germline CDR1 is SGHTA and CDR2 FQGNSA. The CDR3 contains 14 residues. The CDR3 DNA reads TGTGCCAGCAAAGGGGGGCGTAGCACCGGGGAGCTGTTTTTT. Translated: CASKGGRSTGELFF.

This clonotype was detected ten times or more. V usage is TRBV7-9 and J usage is TRBJ2-1; the D gene is possibly TRBD2 (5 bases). Trimming took off 5 bases at V and 4 bases at J, with 12 bases between the two ends. The germline V gene encodes CDR1 SEHNR and CDR2 FQNEAQ (reference sequence). The CDR3 has 14 amino acids. CDR3 residues: CASSPRVGYNEQFF. In DNA form, the CDR3 reads TGTGCCAGCAGCCCGAGGGTCGGGTACAATGAGCAGTTCTTC.

This clonotype has a handful of counts. The rearrangement uses TRBV7-8 and TRBJ2-6, with D possibly being TRBD1 (5 bases). This CDR3 is built from 16 residues. V was shortened by 1 base and J by 1 base, with 8 bases between the two germline ends. Germline V lookup: CDR1 SGHVS, CDR2 FQNEAQ. The CDR3 region is CASSLGTISGANVLTF. CDR3 nucleotide sequence: TGTGCCAGCAGCTTAGGGACAATTTCTGGGGCCAACGTCCTGACTTTC.

This clonotype was found a few times. The chain employs TRBV20-1 and TRBJ2-4, with D tentatively TRBD2 (5 bases). CDR3 length: 11 residues. Trimming cost V 1 base and J 9 bases, with 7 bases left between them. Germline values: CDR1 DFQATT, CDR2 SNEGSKA (reference sequence). The CDR3 spells CSARGEGIQYF. CDR3 bases: TGCAGTGCTAGAGGAGAGGGCATTCAGTACTTC.

This clonotype has only a few counts. The genes are TRBV7-8 and TRBJ2-3, with 8 bases lining up with TRBD2. After removal of 6 bases from V and 2 bases from J, the junction contained 10 bases not matched to a gene. This CDR3 contains 16 residues. Germline V CDR1 and CDR2: SGHVS, FQNEAQ. Written as DNA, the CDR3 is TGTGCCAGCAGTCCCTCTCCGGGACTAGACACAGATACGCAGTATTTT. Protein product: CASSPSPGLDTDTQYF.

This clonotype was detected a few times. The V call is TRBV29-1, the J call TRBJ1-1; the D is unclear. From germline, CDR1 is SQVTM and CDR2 ANQGSEA. V was cut by 2 bases and J by 4 bases, with 17 bases left in between. The CDR3 spans 15 residues. The DNA for the CDR3 is TGCAGCGTTGAATGGAGTTCAAGCTCCCGCACTGAAGCTTTCTTT. The encoded protein is CSVEWSSSSRTEAFF.

Here the CDR3 reads CSARTTWNYNEQFF. The CDR3 coding sequence is TGCAGTGCCCGGACTACTTGGAACTACAATGAGCAGTTCTTC. This chain uses TRBV20-1 with TRBJ2-1; tentative D call: TRBD2 (6 bases). CDR3 size: 14 residues. Germline CDR1 is DFQATT and CDR2 is SNEGSKA (reference sequence). The V gene lost 6 bases and the J gene lost 3 bases, with 15 bases spanning the gap.

This clonotype came up a few times. The chain combines TRBV7-8 with TRBJ1-3; tentatively, D is TRBD1 (6 bases). The CDR3 extends over 15 amino acids. Germline-derived CDR1 and CDR2 are SGHVS and FQNEAQ. V shed 8 bases and J shed 1 base, with 15 bases lying between them. The CDR3 protein is CASRSGGPSGNTIYF. CDR3 in DNA: TGTGCCAGCCGCTCGGGGGGGCCATCTGGAAACACCATATATTTT.

The chain uses TRBV10-1 and TRBJ2-2, with 9 nucleotides matching TRBD1. The V and J ends lost 7 bases and 6 bases, in that order; junction bases with no gene match: 6. The CDR3 totals 14 residues. From germline, CDR1 is WNHNN and CDR2 SYGVQD (reference sequence). The CDR3 reads CASKRDRAAGELFF. CDR3 DNA: TGCGCCAGCAAAAGGGACAGGGCGGCCGGGGAGCTGTTTTTT.

This clonotype turned up a few times. The chain employs TRBV7-8 and TRBJ1-3; D is unresolved. The CDR3 consists of 17 residues. Germline loops: CDR1 SGHVS, CDR2 FQNEAQ. V was trimmed by 2 bases and J by 0 bases, leaving 14 bases between them. The chain's CDR3 is CASSLRAQPSSGNTIYF. CDR3 nucleotides: TGTGCCAGCAGCTTAAGGGCCCAACCTAGCTCTGGAAACACCATATATTTT.

This clonotype has a handful of counts. The rearrangement joins TRBV20-1 to TRBJ2-7, with TRBD2 identical over 10 bases. The CDR3 has 15 residues. The J segment lost 5 bases and the V segment lost 6 bases, leaving 13 bases of the junction unmatched. Germline CDR1 and CDR2: DFQATT and SNEGSKA (reference sequence). Here the CDR3 reads CSAHREGLAINEQYF. DNA of the CDR3: TGCAGTGCCCACAGGGAGGGACTAGCGATCAACGAGCAGTACTTC.

This clonotype was picked up many times. The chain employs TRBV24-1 and TRBJ1-5; D is unclear. CDR3 length equals 14 residues. Germline V gene lookup returns CDR1 KGHDR and CDR2 SFDVKD. Trimming pared 3 bases from V and 1 base from J, leaving 6 bases between. The DNA for the CDR3 is TGTGCCACCAGTGATCCAACCAGCAATCAGCCCCAGCATTTT. Encoded protein: CATSDPTSNQPQHF.

The CDR3 loop is CASSPRGSSTGELFF. The CDR3 region has the DNA TGTGCCAGCAGCCCCCGGGGCAGCTCCACCGGGGAGCTGTTTTTT. The gene calls are TRBV9 and TRBJ2-2, with D tentatively TRBD1 or TRBD2 (5 bases each). The CDR3 extends over 15 amino acids. V lost 4 bases and J lost 4, with 14 bases in between. CDR1 and CDR2 from the germline V gene are SGDLS and YYNGEE.

This chain uses TRBV29-1 with TRBJ1-2, with D possibly TRBD1 on 6 matching bases. The CDR3 spans 12 residues. Trimming cost V 5 bases and J 4 bases, with 11 bases left between them. Germline values: CDR1 SQVTM, CDR2 ANQGSEA. CDR3 region: CSVQQGLYGYTF. In nucleotides, the CDR3 is TGCAGCGTTCAACAGGGTCTCTATGGCTACACCTTC.

The table lists this clonotype with many counts. The chain joins TRBV7-8 to TRBJ1-6; maybe TRBD1 (5 bases). Germline loops: CDR1 SGHVS, CDR2 FQNEAQ. V shed 6 bases and J shed 13 bases, with 10 bases lying between them. The CDR3 covers 11 residues. CDR3 amino acids: CASSFEGPLHF. Here the CDR3 DNA reads TGTGCCAGCAGTTTCGAGGGGCCCCTCCACTTT.

There are many counts of this clonotype. This chain links TRBV29-1 with TRBJ1-2, with D unresolved. The germline CDR1 and CDR2 sequences are SQVTM and ANQGSEA. The CDR3 is made up of 14 amino acids. The V end lost 6 bases, the J end lost 5 bases, and 19 bases lay between the germline ends. CDR3 coding DNA: TGCAGCGTCGGGTCTGACCCCTGGACGTATGGCTACACCTTC. This gives the protein CSVGSDPWTYGYTF.

The chain employs TRBV12-3 or TRBV12-4 and TRBJ1-6; no firm D call. The V end lost 6 bases, the J end lost 1 base, and 19 bases lay between the germline ends. CDR3 length: 18 amino acids. The CDR3 loop is CASSPWPRRRSYNSPLHF. CDR3 DNA: TGTGCCAGCAGCCCCTGGCCCCGGAGGCGTTCCTATAATTCACCCCTCCACTTT.

In its sample, this clonotype was seen many times. The gene calls are TRBV3-1 and TRBJ2-5, with unresolved D. CDR3 length: 12 residues. Germline CDR1 LGHDT, CDR2 YNNKEL (reference sequence). With 1 base removed from V and 2 bases from J, the gap between germline ends came to 2 bases. CDR3 amino acids: CASSQVQETQYF. The DNA of the CDR3 is TGTGCCAGCAGCCAAGTTCAAGAGACCCAGTACTTC.

This clonotype was detected many times. The chain links TRBV12-3 or TRBV12-4 to TRBJ1-1, with D uncertain. The V end was cut by 5 bases, the J end by 7 bases, with 17 bases between. The CDR3 has 14 amino acids. The CDR3 sequence is CASSDLGRGIEAFF. CDR3 bases: TGTGCCAGCAGTGACTTGGGGAGAGGTATTGAAGCTTTCTTT.

This clonotype was seen many times. The rearrangement uses TRBV11-2 and TRBJ1-2, with TRBD1 as a possible D gene (6 bases). Germline-derived CDR1 and CDR2 are SGHAT and FQNNGV. The V end lost 5 bases, the J end lost 0 bases, and 13 bases lay between the germline ends. The CDR3 is 15 amino acids. This CDR3 reads CASSLQGRPNYGYTF. CDR3 nucleotide sequence: TGTGCCAGCAGCCTACAGGGAAGACCTAACTATGGCTACACCTTC.

The rearrangement links TRBV4-3 to TRBJ2-7; D is unclear. The germline V gene has CDR1 LGHNA and CDR2 YSLEER. The germline V and J ends were trimmed by 0 bases and 2 bases, with 11 bases remaining between them. The CDR3 runs to 15 residues. CDR3 coding DNA: TGCGCCAGCAGCCAAGATTTGGGCAGAGCCTACGAGCAGTACTTC. This sequence encodes CASSQDLGRAYEQYF.

The chain is built from TRBV5-4 and TRBJ2-3, with D possibly called TRBD1 or TRBD2 (7 bases each). In germline, CDR1 is SGHNT, CDR2 YYREEE (reference sequence). V lost 0 bases, J lost 4 bases, and 12 bases lay in between. The length of the CDR3 is 15 residues. As DNA, the CDR3 is TGTGCCAGCAGCTTGGGAGGGAGGGGGCCAGATACGCAGTATTTT. This gives the protein CASSLGGRGPDTQYF.

This clonotype was found a few times. The chain links TRBV11-2 to TRBJ2-3; no firm D call. Germline assignment: CDR1 SGHAT and CDR2 FQNNGV. Trimming took 4 bases from V and 1 from J, leaving 9 bases between them. The CDR3 runs 14 residues. In nucleotides, the CDR3 is TGTGCCAGCAGCTCCCTCGGCCGCACAGATACGCAGTATTTT. Translating it yields CASSSLGRTDTQYF.

This clonotype was counted only a few times. The chain couples TRBV12-3 or TRBV12-4 to TRBJ1-5, with a possible D match to TRBD1 (5 bases). V lost 4 bases and J 6 bases, leaving 22 bases between the germline ends. The CDR3 loop spans 17 amino acids. The DNA of the CDR3 is TGTGCCAGCAGTTCCCCCGTTGGGAACACAGGAATTCAGCCCCAGCATTTT. Amino acid sequence: CASSSPVGNTGIQPQHF.

J is TRBJ1-2 and V is TRBV21-1. TRBV21-1 is classified as a pseudogene. CDR3 length: 21 residues. The CDR3 spells CASSERSRQTQMRHPDNGYTF. CDR3 bases: TGTGCCAGCAGTGAAAGGTCTCGGCAGACCCAGATGAGGCACCCAGATAATGGCTACACCTTC.

The chain joins TRBV28 to TRBJ1-6; TRBD1 matches at 8 bases. The V and J ends lost 7 bases and 7 bases, in that order; junction bases with no gene match: 3. The germline V gene encodes CDR1 MDHEN and CDR2 SYDVKM. This CDR3 has 13 residues. The CDR3 spells CASTDRANSPLHF. The CDR3 DNA reads TGTGCCAGCACGGACAGGGCGAATTCACCCCTCCACTTT.

The rearrangement joins TRBV7-7 to TRBJ2-5; 12 nucleotides line up with TRBD2. This CDR3 has 17 residues. In germline, CDR1 is SSHAT, CDR2 FNYEAQ (reference sequence). V shed 2 bases and J 1 base; nucleotides not matched to a gene: 5. The CDR3 nucleotides are TGTGCCAGCAGCTTAATAGGACTAGCGGGGACCCAAGAGACCCAGTACTTC. This translates into CASSLIGLAGTQETQYF. Complete variable domain (other parts from reference TRBV7-7 and TRBJ2-5): GAGVSQSPRYKVTKRGQDVTLRCDPISSHATLYWYQQALGQGPEFLTYFNYEAQPDKSGLPSDRFSAERPEGSISTLTIQRTEQRDSAMYRCASSLIGLAGTQETQYFGPGTRLLVL.